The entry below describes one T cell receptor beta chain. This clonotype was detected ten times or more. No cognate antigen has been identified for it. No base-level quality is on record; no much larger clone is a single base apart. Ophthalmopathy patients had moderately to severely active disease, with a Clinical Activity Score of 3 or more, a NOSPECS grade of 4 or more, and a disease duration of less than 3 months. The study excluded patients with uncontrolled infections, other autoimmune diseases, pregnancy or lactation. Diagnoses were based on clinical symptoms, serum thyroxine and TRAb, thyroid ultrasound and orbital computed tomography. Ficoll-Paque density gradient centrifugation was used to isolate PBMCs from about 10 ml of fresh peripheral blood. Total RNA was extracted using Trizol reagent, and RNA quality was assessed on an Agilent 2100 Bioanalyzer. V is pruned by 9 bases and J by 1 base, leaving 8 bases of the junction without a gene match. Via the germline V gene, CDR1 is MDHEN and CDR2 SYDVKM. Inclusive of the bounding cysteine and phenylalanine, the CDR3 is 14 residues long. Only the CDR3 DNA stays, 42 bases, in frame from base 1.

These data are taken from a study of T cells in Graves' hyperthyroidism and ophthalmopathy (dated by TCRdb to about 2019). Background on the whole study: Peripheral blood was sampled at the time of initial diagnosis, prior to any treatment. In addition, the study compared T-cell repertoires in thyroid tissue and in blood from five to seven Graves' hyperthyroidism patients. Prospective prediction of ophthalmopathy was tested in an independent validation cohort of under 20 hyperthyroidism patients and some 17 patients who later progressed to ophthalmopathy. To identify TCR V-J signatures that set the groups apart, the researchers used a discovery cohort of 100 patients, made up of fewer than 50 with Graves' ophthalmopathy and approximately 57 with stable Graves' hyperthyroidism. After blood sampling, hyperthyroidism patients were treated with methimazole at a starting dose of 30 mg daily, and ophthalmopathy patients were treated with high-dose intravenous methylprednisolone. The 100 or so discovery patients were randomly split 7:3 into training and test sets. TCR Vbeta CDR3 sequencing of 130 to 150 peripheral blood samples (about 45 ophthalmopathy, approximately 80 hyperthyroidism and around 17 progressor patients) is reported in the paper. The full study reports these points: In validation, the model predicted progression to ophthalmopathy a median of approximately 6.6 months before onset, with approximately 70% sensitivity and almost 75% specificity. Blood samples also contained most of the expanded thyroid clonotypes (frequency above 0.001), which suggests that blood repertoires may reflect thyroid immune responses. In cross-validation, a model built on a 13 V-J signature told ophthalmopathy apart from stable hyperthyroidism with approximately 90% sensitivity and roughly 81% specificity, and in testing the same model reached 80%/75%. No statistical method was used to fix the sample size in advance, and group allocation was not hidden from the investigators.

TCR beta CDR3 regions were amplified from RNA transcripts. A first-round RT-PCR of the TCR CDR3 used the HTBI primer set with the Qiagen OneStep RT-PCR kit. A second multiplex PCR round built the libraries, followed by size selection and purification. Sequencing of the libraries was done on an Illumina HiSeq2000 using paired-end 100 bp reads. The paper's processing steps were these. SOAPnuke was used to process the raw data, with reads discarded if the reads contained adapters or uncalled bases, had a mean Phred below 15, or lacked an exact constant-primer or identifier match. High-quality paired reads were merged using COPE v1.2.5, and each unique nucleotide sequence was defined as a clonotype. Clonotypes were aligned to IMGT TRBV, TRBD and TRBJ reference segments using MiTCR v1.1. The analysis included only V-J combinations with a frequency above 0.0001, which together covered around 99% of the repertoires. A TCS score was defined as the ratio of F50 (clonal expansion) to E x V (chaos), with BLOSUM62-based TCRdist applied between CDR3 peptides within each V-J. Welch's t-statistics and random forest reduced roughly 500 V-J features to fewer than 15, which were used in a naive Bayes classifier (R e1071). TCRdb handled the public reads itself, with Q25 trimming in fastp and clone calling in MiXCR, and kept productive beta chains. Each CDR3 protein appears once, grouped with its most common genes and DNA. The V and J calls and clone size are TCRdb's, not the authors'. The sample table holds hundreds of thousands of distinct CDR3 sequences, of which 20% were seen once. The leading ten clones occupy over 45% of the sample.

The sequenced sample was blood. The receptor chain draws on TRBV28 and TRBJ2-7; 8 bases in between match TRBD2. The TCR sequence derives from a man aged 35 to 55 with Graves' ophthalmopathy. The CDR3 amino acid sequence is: CASRESGRSYEQYF. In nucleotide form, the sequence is TGTGCCAGTCGTGAGAGCGGGAGATCCTACGAGCAGTACTTC.